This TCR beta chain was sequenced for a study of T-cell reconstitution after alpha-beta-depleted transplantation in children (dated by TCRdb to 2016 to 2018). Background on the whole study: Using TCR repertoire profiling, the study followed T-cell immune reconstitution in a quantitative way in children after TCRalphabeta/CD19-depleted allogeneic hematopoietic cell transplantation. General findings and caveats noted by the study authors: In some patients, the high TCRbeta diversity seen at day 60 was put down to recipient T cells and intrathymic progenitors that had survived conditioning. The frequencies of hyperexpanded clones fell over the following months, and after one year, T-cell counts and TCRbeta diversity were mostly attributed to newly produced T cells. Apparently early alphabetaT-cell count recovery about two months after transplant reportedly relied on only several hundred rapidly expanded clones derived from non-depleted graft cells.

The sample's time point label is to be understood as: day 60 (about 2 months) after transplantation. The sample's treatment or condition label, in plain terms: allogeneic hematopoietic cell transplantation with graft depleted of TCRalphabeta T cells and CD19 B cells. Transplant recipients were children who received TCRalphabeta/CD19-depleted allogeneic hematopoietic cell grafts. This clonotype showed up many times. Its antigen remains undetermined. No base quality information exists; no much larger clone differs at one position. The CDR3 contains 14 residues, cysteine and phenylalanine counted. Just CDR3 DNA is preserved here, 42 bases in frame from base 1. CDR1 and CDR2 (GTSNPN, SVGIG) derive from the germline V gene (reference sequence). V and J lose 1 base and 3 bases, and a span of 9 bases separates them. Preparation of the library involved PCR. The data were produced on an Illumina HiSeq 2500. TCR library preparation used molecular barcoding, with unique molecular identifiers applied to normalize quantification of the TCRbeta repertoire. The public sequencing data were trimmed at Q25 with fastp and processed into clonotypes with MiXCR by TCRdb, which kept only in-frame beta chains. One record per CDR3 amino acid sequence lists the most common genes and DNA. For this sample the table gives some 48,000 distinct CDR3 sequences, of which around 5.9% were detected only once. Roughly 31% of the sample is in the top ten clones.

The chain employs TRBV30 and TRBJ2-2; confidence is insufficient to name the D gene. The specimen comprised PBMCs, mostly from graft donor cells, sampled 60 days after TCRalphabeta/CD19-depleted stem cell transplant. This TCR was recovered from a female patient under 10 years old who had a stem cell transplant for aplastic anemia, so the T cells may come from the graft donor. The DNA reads TGTGCCTGGAGTGCTCGTTCCCACACCGGGGAGCTGTTTTTT. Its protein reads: CAWSARSHTGELFF. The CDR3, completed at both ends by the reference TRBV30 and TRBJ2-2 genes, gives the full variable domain SQTIHQWPATLVQPVGSPLSLECTVEGTSNPNLYWYRQAAGRGLQLLFYSVGIGQISSEVPQNLSASRPQDRQFILSSKKLLLSDSGFYLCAWSARSHTGELFFGEGSRLTVL.